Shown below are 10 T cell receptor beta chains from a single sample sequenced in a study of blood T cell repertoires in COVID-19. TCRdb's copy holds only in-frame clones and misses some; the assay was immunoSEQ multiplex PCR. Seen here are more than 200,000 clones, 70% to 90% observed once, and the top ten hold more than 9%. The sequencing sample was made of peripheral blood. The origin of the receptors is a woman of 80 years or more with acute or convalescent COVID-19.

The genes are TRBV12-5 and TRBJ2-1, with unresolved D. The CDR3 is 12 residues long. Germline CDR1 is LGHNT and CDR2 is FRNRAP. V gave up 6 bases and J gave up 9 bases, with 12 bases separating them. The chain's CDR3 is CASGQPRSEQFF. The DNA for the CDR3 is TGTGCTAGTGGGCAACCCCGGAGTGAGCAGTTCTTC.

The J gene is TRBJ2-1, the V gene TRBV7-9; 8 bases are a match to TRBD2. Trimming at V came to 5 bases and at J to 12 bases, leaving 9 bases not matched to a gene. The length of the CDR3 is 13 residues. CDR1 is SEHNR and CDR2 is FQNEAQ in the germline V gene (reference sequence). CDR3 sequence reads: CASSLGREGRQFF. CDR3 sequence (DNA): TGTGCCAGCAGCCTAGGACGGGAGGGCCGGCAGTTCTTC. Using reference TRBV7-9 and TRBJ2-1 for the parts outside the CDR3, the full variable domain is DTGVSQNPRHKITKRGQNVTFRCDPISEHNRLYWYRQTLGQGPEFLTYFQNEAQLEKSRLLSDRFSAERPKGSFSTLEIQRTEQGDSAMYLCASSLGREGRQFFGPGTRLTVL.

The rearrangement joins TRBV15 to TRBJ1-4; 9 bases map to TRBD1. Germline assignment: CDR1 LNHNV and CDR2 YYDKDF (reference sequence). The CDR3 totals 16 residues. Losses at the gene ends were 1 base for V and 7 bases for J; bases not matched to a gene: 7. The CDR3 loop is CATSRGTGGLGEKLFF. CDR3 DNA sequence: TGTGCCACCAGCAGAGGTACAGGGGGCTTGGGTGAAAAACTGTTTTTT.

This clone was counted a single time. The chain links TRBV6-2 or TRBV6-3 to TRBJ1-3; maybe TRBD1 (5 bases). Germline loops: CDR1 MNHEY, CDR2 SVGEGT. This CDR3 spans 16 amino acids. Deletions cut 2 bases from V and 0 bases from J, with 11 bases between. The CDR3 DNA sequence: TGTGCCAGCAGTTACCGAGACAGAGCCTCTGGAAACACCATATATTTT. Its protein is CASSYRDRASGNTIYF.

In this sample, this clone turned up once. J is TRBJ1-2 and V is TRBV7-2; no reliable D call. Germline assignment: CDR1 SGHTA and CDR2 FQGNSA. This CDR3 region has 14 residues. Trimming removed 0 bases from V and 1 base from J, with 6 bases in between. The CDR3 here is CASSLASSNYGYTF. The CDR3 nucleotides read TGTGCCAGCAGCTTAGCGTCCAGTAACTATGGCTACACCTTC.

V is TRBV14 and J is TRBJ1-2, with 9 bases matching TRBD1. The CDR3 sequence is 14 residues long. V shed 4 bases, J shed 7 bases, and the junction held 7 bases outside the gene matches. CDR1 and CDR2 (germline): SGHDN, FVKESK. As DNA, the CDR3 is TGTGCCAGCAGCCGGCCGGGACAGGGAATTGGCTACACCTTC. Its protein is CASSRPGQGIGYTF.

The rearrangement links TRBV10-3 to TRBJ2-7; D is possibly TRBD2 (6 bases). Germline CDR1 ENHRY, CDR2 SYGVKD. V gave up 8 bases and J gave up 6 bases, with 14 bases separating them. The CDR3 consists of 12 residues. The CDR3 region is CAIDDYGGEQYF. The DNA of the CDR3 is TGTGCCATCGACGACTACGGGGGCGAGCAGTACTTC.

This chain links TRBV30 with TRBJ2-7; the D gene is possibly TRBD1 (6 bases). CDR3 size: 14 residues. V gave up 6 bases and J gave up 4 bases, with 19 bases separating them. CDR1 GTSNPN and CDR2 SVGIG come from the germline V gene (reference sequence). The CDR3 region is CACAGQQGVYEQYF. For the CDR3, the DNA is TGTGCCTGTGCCGGGCAACAGGGAGTGTACGAGCAGTACTTC.

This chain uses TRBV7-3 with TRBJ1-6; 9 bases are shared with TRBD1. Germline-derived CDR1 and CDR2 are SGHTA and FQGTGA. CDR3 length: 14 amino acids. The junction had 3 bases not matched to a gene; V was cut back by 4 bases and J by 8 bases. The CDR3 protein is CASSSGTGHSPLHF. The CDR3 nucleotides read TGTGCCAGCAGCTCCGGGACAGGGCATTCACCCCTCCACTTT.

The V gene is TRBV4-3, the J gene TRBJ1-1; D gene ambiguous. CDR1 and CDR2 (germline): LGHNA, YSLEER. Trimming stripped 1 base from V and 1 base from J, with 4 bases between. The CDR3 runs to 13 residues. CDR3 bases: TGCGCCAGCAGCCAAGTCAGGAACACTGAAGCTTTCTTT. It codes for CASSQVRNTEAFF.